This entry features one TCR beta chain sequence. Antigen specificity is unknown. The CDR3 totals 16 residues. V shed 0 bases and J shed 2 bases, with 9 bases lying between them. Per the germline V gene, CDR1 is SGHRS and CDR2 is YFSETQ. Sequenced by immunoSEQ multiplex PCR; TCRdb stores in-frame clones only, minus some. This sample has approximately 54,000 clones, with over 85% found just once. The data stem from a study of cytomegalovirus exposure and HLA in healthy donors. As for the study in general: The approximately 600 first-cohort repertoires shared a platform with the 130 or so validation repertoires, as reported in a later analysis. Notes on the study in general: The study recorded fewer than 200 TCR beta chains that were cytomegalovirus-associated. Later, an analysis found that TCR clusters from the first cohort tended to co-occur in the 90 to 150 validation repertoires. Among TCR sequences, most were rare, though some public TCRs appeared in many donors.

The sequence came from a woman younger than 30 in good health and CMV-seropositive. The chain combines TRBV5-1 with TRBJ2-6; D remains ambiguous. The sample was PBMCs. The CDR3 loop reads CASSLEVGAGANVLTF. DNA for the CDR3: TGCGCCAGCAGCTTGGAGGTAGGAGCTGGGGCCAACGTCCTGACTTTC.